These 23 T cell receptor beta chains share one sample of origin, sequenced in a study of prognosis after radiotherapy for stage I lung cancer. TCR beta CDR3 amplification from genomic DNA was performed by two-round multiplex PCR. Amplification in first-round PCR relied on primers specific to each TRBV and TRBJ gene. TCRdb used MiXCR to reprocess the multiplex PCR reads, holding one entry per CDR3 protein. The sample lists about 15,000 distinct CDR3 sequences, around 30% occurring once. Source: PBMCs, taken before or after stereotactic body radiation therapy (not recorded which). The receptor source for this set is a donor at least 50 years old with non-small cell lung cancer.

In its sample, this clonotype ranks as medium-sized. The chain combines TRBV2 with TRBJ2-1; D uncertain. The V gene lost 4 bases and the J gene lost 0 bases, with 7 bases spanning the gap. The CDR3 runs to 14 residues. From germline, CDR1 is SNHLY and CDR2 FYNNEI. CDR3 in amino acids: CASSVASSYNEQFF. For the CDR3, the DNA is TGTGCCAGCAGTGTGGCGAGCTCCTACAATGAGCAGTTCTTC.

On this clonotype itself: A much larger clone lies a single base off, so this may be a read error. This chain links TRBV10-2 with TRBJ1-1, with unresolved D. This CDR3 is 14 amino acids long. Germline V CDR1 and CDR2: WSHSY, SAAADI. V was cut by 10 bases and J by 1 base, with 16 bases left in between. Here the CDR3 DNA reads TGCGCCAACAGCGCAAATGGACGGAACACTGAAGCTTTCTTT. The encoded protein is CANSANGRNTEAFF.

This clonotype is medium-sized. The chain uses TRBV12-3 or TRBV12-4 and TRBJ2-1; D gene uncertain. The CDR3 loop spans 14 amino acids. Deletions cut 6 bases from V and 6 bases from J, with 15 bases between. Here the CDR3 DNA reads TGTGCCAGCAGGCCTTCTAAGTCAACCAATGAGCAGTTCTTC. Its translation: CASRPSKSTNEQFF.

This clonotype has ten or more counts. CDR3 coding DNA: TGTGCCAGCAGCCAATCTTACAATGAGCAGTTCTTC. Protein product: CASSQSYNEQFF. The rearrangement links TRBV4-2 to TRBJ2-1; D gene uncertain. Per germline, CDR1 LGHNA and CDR2 YNFKEQ. The CDR3 has 12 residues. V was cut by 2 bases and J by 4 bases, with 3 bases left in between.

With respect to this clonotype: A much larger clone differs by one base, so this may be a read error. The genes are TRBV6-2 or TRBV6-3 and TRBJ2-1; D is perhaps TRBD2 (6 bases). The CDR3 runs to 16 residues. Germline loops: CDR1 MNHEY, CDR2 SVGEGT. The CDR3 loop is CASCYMLAGGVNEQFF. CDR3 nucleotide sequence: TGTGCCAGCTGTTATATGTTGGCAGGAGGGGTCAATGAGCAGTTCTTC.

Regarding this clonotype: A far larger clone is just one base off, so this is likely a read error. The chain couples TRBV6-4 to TRBJ2-7; 7 bases map to TRBD1. Germline V CDR1 and CDR2: MRHNA, SNTAGT. The CDR3 totals 15 residues. With V trimmed by 6 bases and J by 3 bases, 11 bases remained unmatched. Here the CDR3 reads CASRTPGQTYYEQYF. The CDR3 bases are TGTGCCAGCAGAACCCCGGGACAGACCTACTACGAGCAGTACTTC.

By proportion, this clonotype is medium-sized. V gene TRBV5-1 combines with J gene TRBJ2-7; weak D call: TRBD1 (5 bases). Trimming cost V 0 bases and J 2 bases, with 18 bases left between them. The CDR3 consists of 17 residues. Germline assignment: CDR1 SGHRS and CDR2 YFSETQ. The CDR3, as DNA: TGCGCCAGCAGCTTGGGCACCTGGGGAAGGGGCACCTACGAGCAGTACTTC. It encodes CASSLGTWGRGTYEQYF.

This clonotype was recorded many times. This sequence joins TRBV18 and TRBJ2-2, with 7 bases that match TRBD1. The J segment lost 0 bases and the V segment lost 1 base, leaving 8 bases of the junction unmatched. The CDR3 totals 18 residues. Germline V gene data show CDR1 as KGHSH and CDR2 as LQKENI. The CDR3 DNA is TGTGCCAGCTCACCACGGTCAGGGGGTTTTTCGAACACCGGGGAGCTGTTTTTT. Protein: CASSPRSGGFSNTGELFF.

This clonotype came up many times. The chain links TRBV3-1 to TRBJ2-1, with a possible D match to TRBD2 (6 bases). V dropped 1 base and J dropped 5 bases, with 15 bases sitting between them. CDR3 size: 16 residues. Germline V lookup: CDR1 LGHDT, CDR2 YNNKEL (reference sequence). For the CDR3, the DNA is TGTGCCAGCAGCCAAGTGCTCGGGAGAGCGGACAATGAGCAGTTCTTC. This encodes CASSQVLGRADNEQFF.

This clonotype was observed many times. J is TRBJ1-2 and V is TRBV6-1, with D perhaps matching TRBD1 (5 bases). With 0 bases removed from V and 7 bases from J, the gap between germline ends came to 12 bases. Germline V lookup: CDR1 MNHNS, CDR2 SASEGT. This CDR3 region has 14 residues. This chain's CDR3 is CASSEALGRAGYTF. The CDR3 region has the DNA TGTGCCAGCAGTGAAGCGCTCGGCAGGGCTGGCTACACCTTC.

This chain connects TRBV7-9 to TRBJ2-7, with a possible D match to TRBD1 (6 bases). Germline V gene data show CDR1 as SEHNR and CDR2 as FQNEAQ (reference sequence). The CDR3 runs 15 residues. Trimming pared 4 bases from V and 0 bases from J, leaving 13 bases between. The CDR3 region is CASSSPGAISYEQYF. The CDR3 bases are TGTGCCAGCAGCTCCCCAGGGGCGATCTCCTACGAGCAGTACTTC.

Relative to its sample, this clonotype is medium-sized. V gene TRBV20-1 combines with J gene TRBJ2-3, with 10 bases identical to TRBD2. V trimming: 1 base; J trimming: 12 bases; junction bases outside the gene matches: 19. In germline, CDR1 is DFQATT, CDR2 SNEGSKA (reference sequence). CDR3 length: 17 residues. CDR3 DNA sequence: TGCAGTGCTAGAGGTCTTGGGAGCGGGAGGGCCTCCCGCAGTCAGTATTTT. Translated: CSARGLGSGRASRSQYF.

Points on this clonotype: This sequence is one base from a far larger clone and is likely a read error. This chain uses TRBV6-4 with TRBJ1-2; D possibly corresponds to TRBD1 (5 bases). CDR3 length: 15 amino acids. From germline, CDR1 is MRHNA and CDR2 SNTAGT. For the CDR3, the DNA is TGTGCCATCAGTGAGGGACCGTGGGGAGTTGGGGGCTACACCTTC. Amino acids: CAISEGPWGVGGYTF.

This clonotype has ten or more counts. The V call is TRBV18, the J call TRBJ1-3; D is undetermined. CDR1 and CDR2 (germline): KGHSH, LQKENI. V dropped 4 bases and J dropped 0 bases, with 13 bases sitting between them. CDR3 size: 16 residues. Written as DNA, the CDR3 is TGTGCCAGCTCACTAGACCGCCAACGCTCTGGAAACACCATATATTTT. Protein sequence: CASSLDRQRSGNTIYF.

Note on this clonotype: A read error may explain this, as a much larger clone is one base away. The V gene is TRBV7-8, the J gene TRBJ1-1; D remains unclear. V was pared by 2 bases and J by 4 bases, with 5 bases between. CDR1 is SGHVS, CDR2 FQNEAQ, per germline. The CDR3 is 12 amino acids. The CDR3: CASSLCGTEAFF. The CDR3, as DNA: TGTGCCAGCAGCTTATGTGGCACTGAAGCTTTCTTT.

In this sample, this clonotype turned up many times. V and J are TRBV15 and TRBJ1-4; possibly TRBD1 for D (6 bases). Looked up from germline, CDR1 is LNHNV and CDR2 is YYDKDF (reference sequence). This CDR3 comprises 15 residues. Trimming stripped 5 bases from V and 5 bases from J, with 15 bases between. CDR3 residues: CATSGSGQRNEKLFF. Here the CDR3 DNA reads TGTGCCACCAGCGGTTCAGGACAGAGAAATGAAAAACTGTTTTTT. Variable domain in full (rest from reference TRBV15 and TRBJ1-4): DAMVIQNPRYQVTQFGKPVTLSCSQTLNHNVMYWYQQKSSQAPKLLFHYYDKDFNNEADTPDNFQSRRPNTSFCFLDIRSPGLGDTAMYLCATSGSGQRNEKLFFGSGTQLSVL.

This clonotype is categorized as medium-sized (0.01 to 0.1%). J is TRBJ2-3 and V is TRBV20-1; D gene ambiguous. V lost 3 bases to trimming and J lost 1 base, with 11 bases between them. The CDR3 covers 14 residues. In germline, CDR1 is DFQATT, CDR2 SNEGSKA (reference sequence). The CDR3 coding sequence is TGCAGTGCTAGCTTAGATTCGGGCACAGATACGCAGTATTTT. It specifies CSASLDSGTDTQYF.

The table lists this clonotype with many counts. The chain's CDR3 is CASSLAATNEKLFF. CDR3 coding DNA: TGCGCCAGCAGCTTAGCTGCAACTAATGAAAAACTGTTTTTT. V is TRBV5-1 and J is TRBJ1-4, with D uncertain. In germline, CDR1 is SGHRS, CDR2 YFSETQ. V lost 2 bases to trimming and J lost 0 bases, with 5 bases between them. The CDR3 is 14 amino acids.

This clonotype was counted ten times or more. This chain joins TRBV7-2 and TRBJ2-5, with D perhaps TRBD2 (5 bases). This CDR3 is 16 amino acids long. From germline, CDR1 is SGHTA and CDR2 FQGNSA. V was shortened by 5 bases and J by 1 base, with 17 bases between the two germline ends. The CDR3 DNA is TGTGCCAGCAGCCAGAGGCGGAGGTGGGGCCAAGAGACCCAGTACTTC. Translated: CASSQRRRWGQETQYF.

A word on this clonotype: A read error may produce the germline difference seen at one junction end. The chain combines TRBV7-9 with TRBJ2-7; TRBD1 might be the D (6 bases). Germline assignment: CDR1 SEHNR and CDR2 FQNEAQ (reference sequence). The CDR3 covers 14 residues. The CDR3 loop reads CASTGTRGTYEQYF. For the CDR3, the DNA is TGTGCCAGCACCGGGACAAGGGGCACCTACGAACAGTACTTC.

Concerning this clonotype: Relative to the germline gene, one junction end is altered; a read error may explain this. The V gene is TRBV4-2, the J gene TRBJ2-2; D is perhaps TRBD1 or TRBD2 (5 bases each). The CDR3 loop spans 14 amino acids. Looked up from germline, CDR1 is LGHNA and CDR2 is YNFKEQ. The DNA of the CDR3 is TGTGACAGCCAGACCGATGGGACGACCGGGGAGCTGTTTTTT. This gives the protein CDSQTDGTTGELFF.

In the case of this clonotype: Compared with germline, one end of the junction differs, possibly owing to a read error. The genes are TRBV5-1 and TRBJ2-5, with 9 bases lining up with TRBD2. Germline CDR1 is SGHRS and CDR2 is YFSETQ. The length of the CDR3 is 17 residues. The CDR3 DNA follows: TGCGCCAGCAGCTTGATAGCGGGAGAGGCTGGCCAAGAGACCGAGTACTTC. Residues: CASSLIAGEAGQETEYF. The full variable domain, with the rest looked up from reference TRBV5-1 and TRBJ2-5, is KAGVTQTPRYLIKTRGQQVTLSCSPISGHRSVSWYQQTPGQGLQFLFEYFSETQRNKGNFPGRFSGRQFSNSRSEMNVSTLELGDSALYLCASSLIAGEAGQETEYFGPGTRLLVL.

This clonotype was seen many times. The chain combines TRBV5-1 with TRBJ2-7; D remains ambiguous. V was cut by 2 bases and J by 3 bases, with 15 bases left in between. This CDR3 is built from 15 residues. Germline loops: CDR1 SGHRS, CDR2 YFSETQ. The CDR3 DNA is TGCGCCAGCAGCTTTGCTCCAGGAGTTAGCTACGAGCAGTACTTC. Encoded protein: CASSFAPGVSYEQYF.